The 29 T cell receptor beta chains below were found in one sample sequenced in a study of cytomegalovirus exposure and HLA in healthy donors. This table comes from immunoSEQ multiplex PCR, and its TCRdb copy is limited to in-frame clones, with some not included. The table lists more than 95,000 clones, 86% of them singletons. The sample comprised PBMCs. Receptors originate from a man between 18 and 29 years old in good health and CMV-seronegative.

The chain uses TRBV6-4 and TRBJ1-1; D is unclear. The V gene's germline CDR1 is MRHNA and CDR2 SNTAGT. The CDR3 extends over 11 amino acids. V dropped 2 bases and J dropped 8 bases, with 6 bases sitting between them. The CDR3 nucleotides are TGTGCCAGCAGTGACGGCGGGGAAGCTTTCTTT. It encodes CASSDGGEAFF.

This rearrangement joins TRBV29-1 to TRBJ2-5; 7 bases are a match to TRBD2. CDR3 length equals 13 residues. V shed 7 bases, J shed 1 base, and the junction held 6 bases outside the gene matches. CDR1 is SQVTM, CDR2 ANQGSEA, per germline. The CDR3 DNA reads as TGCAGCGCCCCGGGAGGCAGCCAAGAGACCCAGTACTTC. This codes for CSAPGGSQETQYF.

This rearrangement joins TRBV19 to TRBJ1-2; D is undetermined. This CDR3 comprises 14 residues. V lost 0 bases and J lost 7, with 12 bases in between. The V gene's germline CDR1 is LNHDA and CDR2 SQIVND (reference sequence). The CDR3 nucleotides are TGTGCCAGTAGTATAGATCCAAGGTCGGGTGGCTACACCTTC. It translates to CASSIDPRSGGYTF.

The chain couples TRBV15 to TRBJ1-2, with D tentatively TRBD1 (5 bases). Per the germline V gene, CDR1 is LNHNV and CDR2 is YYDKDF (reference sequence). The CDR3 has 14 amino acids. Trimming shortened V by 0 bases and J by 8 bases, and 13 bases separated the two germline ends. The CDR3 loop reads CATSRDGAGIGYTF. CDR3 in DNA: TGTGCCACCAGCAGAGATGGGGCAGGGATCGGCTACACCTTC.

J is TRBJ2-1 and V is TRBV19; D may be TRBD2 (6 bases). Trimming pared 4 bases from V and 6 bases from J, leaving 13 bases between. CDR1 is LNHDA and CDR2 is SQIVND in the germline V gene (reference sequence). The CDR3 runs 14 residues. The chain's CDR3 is CASSTRDSINEQFF. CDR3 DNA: TGTGCCAGTAGTACTCGGGACTCCATCAATGAGCAGTTCTTC.

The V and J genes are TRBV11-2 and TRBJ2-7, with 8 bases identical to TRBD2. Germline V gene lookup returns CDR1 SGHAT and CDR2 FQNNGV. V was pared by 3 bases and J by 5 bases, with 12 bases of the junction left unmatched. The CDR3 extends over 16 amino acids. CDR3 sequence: CASSFLNKREPHEQYF. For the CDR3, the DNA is TGTGCCAGCAGCTTTCTAAACAAGCGGGAGCCCCACGAGCAGTACTTC. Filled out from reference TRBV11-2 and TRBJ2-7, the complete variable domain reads EAGVAQSPRYKIIEKRQSVAFWCNPISGHATLYWYQQILGQGPKLLIQFQNNGVVDDSQLPKDRFSAERLKGVDSTLKIQPAKLEDSAVYLCASSFLNKREPHEQYFGPGTRLTVT.

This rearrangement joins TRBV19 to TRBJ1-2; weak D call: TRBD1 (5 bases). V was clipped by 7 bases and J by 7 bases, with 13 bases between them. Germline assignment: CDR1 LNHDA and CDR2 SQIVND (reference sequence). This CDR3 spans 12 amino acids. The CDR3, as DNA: TGTGCCAGTACGGGCGGGGGGAGTGGCTACACCTTC. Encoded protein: CASTGGGSGYTF.

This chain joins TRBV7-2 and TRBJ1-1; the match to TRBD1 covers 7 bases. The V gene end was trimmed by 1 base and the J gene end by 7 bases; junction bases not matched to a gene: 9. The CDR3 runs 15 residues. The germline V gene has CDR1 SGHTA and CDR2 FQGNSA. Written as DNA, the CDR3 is TGTGCCAGCAGCTTAGGGGGTGCAGGGGGTCTTGAAGCTTTCTTT. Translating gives CASSLGGAGGLEAFF.

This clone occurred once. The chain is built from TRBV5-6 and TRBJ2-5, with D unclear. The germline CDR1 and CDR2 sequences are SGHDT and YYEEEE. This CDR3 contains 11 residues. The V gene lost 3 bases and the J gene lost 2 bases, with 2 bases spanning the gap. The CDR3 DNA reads TGTGCCAGCAGCTCACAAGAGACCCAGTACTTC. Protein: CASSSQETQYF. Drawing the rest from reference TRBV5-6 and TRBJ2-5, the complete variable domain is DAGVTQSPTHLIKTRGQQVTLRCSPKSGHDTVSWYQQALGQGPQFIFQYYEEEERQRGNFPDRFSGHQFPNYSSELNVNALLLGDSALYLCASSSQETQYFGPGTRLLVL.

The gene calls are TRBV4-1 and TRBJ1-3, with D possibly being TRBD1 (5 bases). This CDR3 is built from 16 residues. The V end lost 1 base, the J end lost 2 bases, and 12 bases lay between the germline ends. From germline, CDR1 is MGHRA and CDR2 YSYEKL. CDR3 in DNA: TGCGCCAGCAGCCAAGCGGGGGTAGTGGCTGGAAACACCATATATTTT. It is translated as CASSQAGVVAGNTIYF.

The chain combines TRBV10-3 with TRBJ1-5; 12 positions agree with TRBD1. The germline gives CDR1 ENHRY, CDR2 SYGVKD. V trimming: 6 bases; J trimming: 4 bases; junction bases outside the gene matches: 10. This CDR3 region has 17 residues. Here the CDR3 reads CAIRRGTGGERNQPQHF. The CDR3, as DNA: TGTGCCATCAGGAGGGGGACAGGGGGCGAGAGGAATCAGCCCCAGCATTTT.

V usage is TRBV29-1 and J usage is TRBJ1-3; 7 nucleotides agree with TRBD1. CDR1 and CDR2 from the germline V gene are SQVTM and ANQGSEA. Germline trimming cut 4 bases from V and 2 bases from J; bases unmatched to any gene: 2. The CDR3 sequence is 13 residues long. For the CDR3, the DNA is TGCAGCGTTGGCGGACAGGCTGGAAACACCATATATTTT. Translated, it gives CSVGGQAGNTIYF.

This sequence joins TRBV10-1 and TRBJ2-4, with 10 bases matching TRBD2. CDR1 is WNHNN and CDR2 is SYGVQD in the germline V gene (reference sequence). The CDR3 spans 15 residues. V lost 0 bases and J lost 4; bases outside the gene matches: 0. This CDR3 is CASSESTSGKNIQYF. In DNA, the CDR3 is TGCGCCAGCAGTGAGTCGACTAGCGGGAAAAACATTCAGTACTTC.

DNA of the CDR3: TGTGCTAGTGCCCTCGAGATGGCTGAAGCTTTCTTT. It specifies CASALEMAEAFF. The rearrangement joins TRBV12-5 to TRBJ1-1; D is unclear. Trimming shortened V by 7 bases and J by 6 bases, and 12 bases separated the two germline ends. From germline, CDR1 is LGHNT and CDR2 FRNRAP. This CDR3 is built from 12 residues.

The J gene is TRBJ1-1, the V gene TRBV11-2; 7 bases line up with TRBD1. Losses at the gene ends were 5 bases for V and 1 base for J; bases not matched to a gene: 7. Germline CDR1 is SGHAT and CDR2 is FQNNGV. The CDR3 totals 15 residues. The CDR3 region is CASSPRGTENTEAFF. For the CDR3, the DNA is TGTGCCAGCAGCCCCCGTGGGACAGAGAACACTGAAGCTTTCTTT.

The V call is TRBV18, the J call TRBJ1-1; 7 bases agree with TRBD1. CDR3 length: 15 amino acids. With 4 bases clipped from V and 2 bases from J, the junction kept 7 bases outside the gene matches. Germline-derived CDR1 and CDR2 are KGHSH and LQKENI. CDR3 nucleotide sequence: TGTGCCAGCTCACAGGGGGCCAGGGATAACACTGAAGCTTTCTTT. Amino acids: CASSQGARDNTEAFF. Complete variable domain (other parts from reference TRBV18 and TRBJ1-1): NAGVMQNPRHLVRRRGQEARLRCSPMKGHSHVYWYRQLPEEGLKFMVYLQKENIIDESGMPKERFSAEFPKEGPSILRIQQVVRGDSAAYFCASSQGARDNTEAFFGQGTRLTVV.

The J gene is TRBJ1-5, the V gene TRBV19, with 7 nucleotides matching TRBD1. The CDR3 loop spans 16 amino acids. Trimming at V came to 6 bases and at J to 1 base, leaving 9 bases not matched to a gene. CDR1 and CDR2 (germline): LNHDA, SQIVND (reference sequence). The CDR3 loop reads CASSSRRGPSNQPQHF. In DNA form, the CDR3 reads TGTGCCAGTAGCTCCCGGAGGGGGCCGAGCAATCAGCCCCAGCATTTT.

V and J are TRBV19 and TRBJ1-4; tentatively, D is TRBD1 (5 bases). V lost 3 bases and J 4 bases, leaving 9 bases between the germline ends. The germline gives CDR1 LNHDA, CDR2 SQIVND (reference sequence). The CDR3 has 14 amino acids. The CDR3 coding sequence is TGTGCCAGTAGTATCGCGCAGGGTAATGAAAAACTGTTTTTT. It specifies CASSIAQGNEKLFF.

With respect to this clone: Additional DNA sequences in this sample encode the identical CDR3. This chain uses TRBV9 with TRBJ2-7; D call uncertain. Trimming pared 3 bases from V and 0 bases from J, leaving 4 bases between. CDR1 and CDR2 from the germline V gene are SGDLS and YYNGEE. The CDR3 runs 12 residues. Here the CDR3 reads CASSGDSYEQYF. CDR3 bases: TGTGCCAGCAGCGGAGACTCCTACGAGCAGTACTTC.

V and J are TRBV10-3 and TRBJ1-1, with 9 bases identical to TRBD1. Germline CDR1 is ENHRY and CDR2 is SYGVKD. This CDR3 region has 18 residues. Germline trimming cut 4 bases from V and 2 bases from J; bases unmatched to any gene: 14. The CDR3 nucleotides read TGTGCCATCAGTGGAAGCCGGGACAGGGATTTTTTAAACACTGAAGCTTTCTTT. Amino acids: CAISGSRDRDFLNTEAFF.

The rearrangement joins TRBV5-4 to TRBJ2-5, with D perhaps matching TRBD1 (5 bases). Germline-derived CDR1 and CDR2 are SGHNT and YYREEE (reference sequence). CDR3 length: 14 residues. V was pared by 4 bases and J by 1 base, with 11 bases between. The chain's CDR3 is CASSQTGAQETQYF. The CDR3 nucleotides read TGTGCCAGCAGCCAAACAGGAGCCCAAGAGACCCAGTACTTC.

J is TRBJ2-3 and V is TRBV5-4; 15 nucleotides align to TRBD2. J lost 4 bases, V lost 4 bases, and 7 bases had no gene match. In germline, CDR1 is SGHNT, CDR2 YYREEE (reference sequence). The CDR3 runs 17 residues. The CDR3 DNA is TGTGCCAGCAGCCCCCGGACTAGCGGGAGGGCCCCAGATACGCAGTATTTT. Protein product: CASSPRTSGRAPDTQYF.

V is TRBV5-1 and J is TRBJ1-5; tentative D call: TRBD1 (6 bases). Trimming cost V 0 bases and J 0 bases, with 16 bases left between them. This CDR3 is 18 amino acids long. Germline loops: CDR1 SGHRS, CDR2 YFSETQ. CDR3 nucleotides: TGCGCCAGCAGCTTGGAAACTCCAGGGGTTATTAGCAATCAGCCCCAGCATTTT. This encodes CASSLETPGVISNQPQHF.

CDR3 in DNA: TGTGCCAGCAGCACCCGGGACAGGTCCTACGAGCAGTACTTC. This gives the protein CASSTRDRSYEQYF. The V gene is TRBV5-4, the J gene TRBJ2-7; 8 bases fit TRBD1. Trimming took 4 bases from V and 1 from J; bases not matched to a gene: 4. The germline V gene has CDR1 SGHNT and CDR2 YYREEE (reference sequence). The length of the CDR3 is 14 residues.

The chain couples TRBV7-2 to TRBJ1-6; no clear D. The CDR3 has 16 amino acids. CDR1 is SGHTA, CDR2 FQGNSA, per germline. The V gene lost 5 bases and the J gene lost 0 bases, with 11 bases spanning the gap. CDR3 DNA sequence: TGTGCCAGCAGCCGAGGAGGGAACTCCTATAATTCACCCCTCCACTTT. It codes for CASSRGGNSYNSPLHF.

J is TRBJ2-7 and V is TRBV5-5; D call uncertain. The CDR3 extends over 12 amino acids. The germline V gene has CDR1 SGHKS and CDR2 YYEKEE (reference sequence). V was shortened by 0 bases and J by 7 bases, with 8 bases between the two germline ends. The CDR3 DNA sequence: TGTGCCAGCAGCTTGGGGCAGTCGGAGCAGTACTTC. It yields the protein CASSLGQSEQYF. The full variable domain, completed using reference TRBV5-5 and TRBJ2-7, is DAGVTQSPTHLIKTRGQQVTLRCSPISGHKSVSWYQQVLGQGPQFIFQYYEKEERGRGNFPDRFSARQFPNYSSELNVNALLLGDSALYLCASSLGQSEQYFGPGTRLTVT.

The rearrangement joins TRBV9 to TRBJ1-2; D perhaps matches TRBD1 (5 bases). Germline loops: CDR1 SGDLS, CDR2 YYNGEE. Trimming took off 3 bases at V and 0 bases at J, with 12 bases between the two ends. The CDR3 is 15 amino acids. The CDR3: CASSADRDSNYGYTF. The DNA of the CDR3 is TGTGCCAGCAGCGCCGACCGGGACTCTAACTATGGCTACACCTTC. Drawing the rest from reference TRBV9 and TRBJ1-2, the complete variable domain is DSGVTQTPKHLITATGQRVTLRCSPRSGDLSVYWYQQSLDQGLQFLIQYYNGEERAKGNILERFSAQQFPDLHSELNLSSLELGDSALYFCASSADRDSNYGYTFGSGTRLTVV.

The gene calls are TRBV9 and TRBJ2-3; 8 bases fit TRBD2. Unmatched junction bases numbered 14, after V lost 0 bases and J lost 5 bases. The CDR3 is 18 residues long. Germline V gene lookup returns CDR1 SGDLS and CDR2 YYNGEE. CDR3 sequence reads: CASSVAARRGAREDTQYF. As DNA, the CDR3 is TGTGCCAGCAGCGTAGCCGCGAGGCGGGGGGCACGGGAAGATACGCAGTATTTT.

Here the CDR3 DNA reads TGTGCCACTTCAGGCCGGACGGACAACTACGAGCAGTACTTC. Its translation: CATSGRTDNYEQYF. V and J are TRBV19 and TRBJ2-7, with D perhaps matching TRBD1 (5 bases). Germline loops: CDR1 LNHDA, CDR2 SQIVND (reference sequence). The CDR3 totals 14 residues. The V end was cut by 10 bases, the J end by 3 bases, with 19 bases between.